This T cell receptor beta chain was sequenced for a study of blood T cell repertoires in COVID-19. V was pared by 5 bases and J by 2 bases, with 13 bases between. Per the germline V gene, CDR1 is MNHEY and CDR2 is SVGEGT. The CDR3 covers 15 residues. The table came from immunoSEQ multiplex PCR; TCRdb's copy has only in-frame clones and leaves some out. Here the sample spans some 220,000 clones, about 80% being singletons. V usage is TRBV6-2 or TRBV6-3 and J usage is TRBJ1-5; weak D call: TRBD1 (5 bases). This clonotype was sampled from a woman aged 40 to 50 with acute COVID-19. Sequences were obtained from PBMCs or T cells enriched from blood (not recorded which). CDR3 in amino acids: CASSERGNGNQPQHF. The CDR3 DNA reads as TGTGCCAGCAGTGAGCGGGGGAATGGCAATCAGCCCCAGCATTTT.